A single sample gave rise to the 25 T cell receptor beta chains below, sequenced in a study of CD8+ T cells in alopecia areata. Extraction and reverse transcription of RNA yielded cDNA as the sequencing template. Some clones are missing from TCRdb's copy, which holds only in-frame ones; the method was immunoSEQ multiplex PCR. The profile shows some 110,000 clones, 35% to 40% of them singletons. Source material: CD4+ T cells sorted from blood. These receptors all stem from a human donor with alopecia areata.

This clone was counted ten times or more. This CDR3 is CASSPQLAGGEQYF. The CDR3 DNA is TGTGCCAGCTCACCACAGCTAGCGGGAGGCGAGCAGTACTTC. V and J are TRBV18 and TRBJ2-7, with 11 bases aligning to TRBD2. Germline assignment: CDR1 KGHSH and CDR2 LQKENI. The CDR3 spans 14 residues. V shed 1 base, J shed 6 bases, and the junction held 2 bases outside the gene matches. The whole variable domain, remainder taken from reference TRBV18 and TRBJ2-7, is NAGVMQNPRHLVRRRGQEARLRCSPMKGHSHVYWYRQLPEEGLKFMVYLQKENIIDESGMPKERFSAEFPKEGPSILRIQQVVRGDSAAYFCASSPQLAGGEQYFGPGTRLTVT.

V usage is TRBV20-1 and J usage is TRBJ2-7; tentatively, D is TRBD1 or TRBD2 (5 bases each). The CDR3 loop spans 11 amino acids. The V end lost 3 bases, the J end lost 5 bases, and 8 bases lay between the germline ends. Germline-derived CDR1 and CDR2 are DFQATT and SNEGSKA (reference sequence). The CDR3: CSASGGHEQYF. The CDR3 DNA reads as TGCAGTGCTAGTGGGGGACACGAGCAGTACTTC.

This clone was found a few times. The junction does not match germline at one end; this may be a read error. The chain has TRBV28 and TRBJ1-2; D is uncertain. The germline V gene has CDR1 MDHEN and CDR2 SYDVKM. The CDR3 length is 12 residues. The CDR3 is CASSLKSTPWVF. The CDR3 DNA follows: TGTGCCAGCAGTTTAAAATCCACGCCCTGGGTCTTC.

In the case of this clone: One end of the junction varies from germline; a read error may be responsible. The chain carries TRBV7-2 and TRBJ2-3; TRBD1 might be the D (5 bases). CDR3 length equals 15 residues. Germline values: CDR1 SGHTA, CDR2 FQGNSA. The DNA of the CDR3 is TGTGCCAGCAGTTTGGGCGGTGGGGCCACAAATACGCAGTATTTT. Encoded protein: CASSLGGGATNTQYF. Full variable domain (rest looked up from reference TRBV7-2 and TRBJ2-3): GAGVSQSPSNKVTEKGKDVELRCDPISGHTALYWYRQSLGQGLEFLIYFQGNSAPDKSGLPSDRFSAERTGGSVSTLTIQRTQQEDSAVYLCASSLGGGATNTQYFGPGTRLTVL.

This clone was counted only a few times. The chain recombines TRBV30 with TRBJ2-7, with TRBD2 identical over 8 bases. Trimming removed 1 base from V and 2 bases from J; junction bases left unmatched: 7. This CDR3 has 15 residues. The V gene's germline CDR1 is GTSNPN and CDR2 SVGIG (reference sequence). CDR3 in amino acids: CAWSGGSGITYEQYF. CDR3 bases: TGTGCCTGGAGTGGTGGTAGCGGGATTACCTACGAGCAGTACTTC.

This clone was counted between two and nine times. The genes are TRBV7-8 and TRBJ2-1, with 13 bases lining up with TRBD2. This CDR3 contains 17 residues. The V gene's germline CDR1 is SGHVS and CDR2 FQNEAQ. J was trimmed by 5 bases and V by 5 bases; bases with no gene match: 9. The CDR3 sequence: CASSRQGLAGEDNEQFF. Here the CDR3 DNA reads TGTGCCAGCAGCAGACAAGGACTAGCGGGAGAGGACAATGAGCAGTTCTTC.

This clone came up a few times. The chain links TRBV7-8 to TRBJ2-1; the D is unclear. Trimming removed 4 bases from V and 10 bases from J, with 17 bases in between. Germline V gene data show CDR1 as SGHVS and CDR2 as FQNEAQ. The CDR3 sequence is 14 residues long. The CDR3 reads CASSSYLGKQEQFF. The CDR3 DNA follows: TGTGCCAGCAGCTCTTATTTGGGGAAACAGGAGCAGTTCTTC. Full variable domain (remainder filled in from reference TRBV7-8 and TRBJ2-1): GAGVSQSPRYKVAKRGQDVALRCDPISGHVSLFWYQQALGQGPEFLTYFQNEAQLDKSGLPSDRFFAERPEGSVSTLKIQRTQQEDSAVYLCASSSYLGKQEQFFGPGTRLTVL.

The genes are TRBV29-1 and TRBJ1-1; TRBD1 is a possible D gene (5 bases). Per germline, CDR1 SQVTM and CDR2 ANQGSEA. The CDR3 runs to 14 residues. V lost 4 bases and J 1 base, leaving 13 bases between the germline ends. The CDR3 DNA reads TGCAGCGTTGTGAGCAGGGTAGCGAACACTGAAGCTTTCTTT. This codes for CSVVSRVANTEAFF. Supplemented by reference TRBV29-1 and TRBJ1-1, the full variable domain reads SAVISQKPSRDICQRGTSLTIQCQVDSQVTMMFWYRQQPGQSLTLIATANQGSEATYESGFVIDKFPISRPNLTFSTLTVSNMSPEDSSIYLCSVVSRVANTEAFFGQGTRLTVV.

The J gene is TRBJ2-4, the V gene TRBV6-5, with D tentatively TRBD1 or TRBD2 (5 bases each). Germline CDR1 MNHEY, CDR2 SVGAGI. The V end was cut by 0 bases, the J end by 1 base, with 10 bases between. The CDR3 is made up of 16 amino acids. The CDR3 sequence is CASSYSGVGAKNIQYF. DNA for the CDR3: TGTGCCAGCAGTTACTCGGGGGTCGGGGCCAAAAACATTCAGTACTTC.

The chain employs TRBV29-1 and TRBJ2-5, with D unresolved. The CDR3 is made up of 13 amino acids. V was trimmed by 4 bases and J by 4 bases, leaving 13 bases between them. Germline V lookup: CDR1 SQVTM, CDR2 ANQGSEA. CDR3 in amino acids: CSVGPSKRETQYF. CDR3 sequence (DNA): TGCAGCGTTGGACCCTCCAAGCGAGAGACCCAGTACTTC.

This chain connects TRBV27 to TRBJ2-5, with D hard to call. CDR1 and CDR2 from the germline V gene are MNHEY and SMNVEV (reference sequence). The CDR3 has 13 residues. Trimming cost V 6 bases and J 7 bases, with 15 bases left between them. As DNA, the CDR3 is TGTGCCAGCAGCGGACCGTCGTTCGCGACCCAGTACTTC. Translating gives CASSGPSFATQYF.

This chain uses TRBV7-9 with TRBJ1-1, with 10 bases aligning to TRBD1. Germline-derived CDR1 and CDR2 are SEHNR and FQNEAQ (reference sequence). This CDR3 contains 15 residues. With V trimmed by 5 bases and J by 5 bases, 8 bases remained unmatched. The CDR3 sequence: CASSLRDRGKTEAFF. As DNA, the CDR3 is TGTGCCAGCAGCCTCCGGGACAGGGGAAAAACTGAAGCTTTCTTT. Full variable domain (outside the CDR3, taken from reference TRBV7-9 and TRBJ1-1): DTGVSQNPRHKITKRGQNVTFRCDPISEHNRLYWYRQTLGQGPEFLTYFQNEAQLEKSRLLSDRFSAERPKGSFSTLEIQRTEQGDSAMYLCASSLRDRGKTEAFFGQGTRLTVV.

This clone was observed a handful of times. The chain combines TRBV29-1 with TRBJ1-1; D not certain. The CDR3 sequence is 13 residues long. Germline CDR1 is SQVTM and CDR2 is ANQGSEA. V lost 8 bases and J 0 bases, leaving 13 bases between the germline ends. The CDR3 nucleotides read TGCAGCCCCTATCGACCTCTGAACACTGAAGCTTTCTTT. As protein: CSPYRPLNTEAFF.

The V and J genes are TRBV7-8 and TRBJ2-2; TRBD2 matches at 9 bases. In germline, CDR1 is SGHVS, CDR2 FQNEAQ. V was clipped by 1 base and J by 4 bases; unmatched bases: 19. CDR3 size: 21 residues. The CDR3 coding sequence is TGTGCCAGCAGCTTAGGTGCCGCGGGAGCGGGAGGCTCAAGGGGCACCGGGGAGCTGTTTTTT. This sequence encodes CASSLGAAGAGGSRGTGELFF.

V usage is TRBV4-1 and J usage is TRBJ1-1; D uncertain. The germline CDR1 and CDR2 sequences are MGHRA and YSYEKL. The CDR3 runs 11 residues. Trimming pared 2 bases from V and 11 bases from J, leaving 9 bases between. The chain's CDR3 is CASSQMGLAFF. The CDR3 DNA reads as TGCGCCAGCAGCCAAATGGGTTTGGCTTTCTTT.

This clone showed up just once. The chain carries TRBV2 and TRBJ1-5; D is unclear. The CDR3 has 14 residues. V lost 4 bases and J 4 bases, leaving 11 bases between the germline ends. CDR1 and CDR2 from the germline V gene are SNHLY and FYNNEI. CDR3 protein: CASSGALINQPQHF. For the CDR3, the DNA is TGTGCCAGCAGTGGGGCGTTGATTAATCAGCCCCAGCATTTT.

This clone was found a few times. This specimen includes other DNA sequences encoding the same CDR3. CDR3 sequence: CSVRYSYNEQFF. CDR3 DNA: TGCAGCGTTCGGTATTCTTACAATGAGCAGTTCTTC. The rearrangement links TRBV29-1 to TRBJ2-1; D ambiguous. Germline CDR1 and CDR2: SQVTM and ANQGSEA. The CDR3 is 12 residues long. The ends were cut back, 5 bases at V and 4 bases at J, with 9 bases in the middle.

The rearrangement joins TRBV9 to TRBJ1-1; a possible D gene is TRBD1 (6 bases). V lost 0 bases to trimming and J lost 0 bases, with 15 bases between them. The CDR3 consists of 17 residues. Per germline, CDR1 SGDLS and CDR2 YYNGEE. The CDR3 coding sequence is TGTGCCAGCAGCGTAGGACAGGTAAGACGATTGAACACTGAAGCTTTCTTT. Residues: CASSVGQVRRLNTEAFF.

In this sample, this clone turned up a few times. The chain uses TRBV29-1 and TRBJ2-3, with 7 bases that match TRBD2. The CDR3 covers 15 residues. CDR1 and CDR2 from the germline V gene are SQVTM and ANQGSEA. The V gene end was trimmed by 3 bases and the J gene end by 6 bases; junction bases not matched to a gene: 12. The DNA for the CDR3 is TGCAGCGTTGAGTCTCGCGGCGGGAGCCCGGATACGCAGTATTTT. As protein: CSVESRGGSPDTQYF.

The table lists this clone with a few counts. The genes are TRBV5-4 and TRBJ2-1, with 11 positions matching TRBD2. CDR1 is SGHNT, CDR2 YYREEE, per germline (reference sequence). This CDR3 is 15 amino acids long. V gave up 5 bases and J gave up 4 bases; unmatched junction bases: 5. The CDR3 DNA sequence: TGTGCCAGCAGGTTGACTAGCGGGATTTACAATGAGCAGTTCTTC. Protein: CASRLTSGIYNEQFF.

This clone was counted only a few times. The same CDR3 can be traced to other DNA sequences in this sample. The chain links TRBV2 to TRBJ1-6; D remains unclear. Germline V CDR1 and CDR2: SNHLY, FYNNEI. CDR3 length: 12 residues. V was trimmed by 4 bases and J by 7 bases, leaving 5 bases between them. The CDR3 nucleotides read TGTGCCAGCAGTGTACCAAATTCACCCCTCCACTTT. This codes for CASSVPNSPLHF.

This chain joins TRBV19 and TRBJ2-7, with TRBD1 matching 8 bases. Germline V lookup: CDR1 LNHDA, CDR2 SQIVND (reference sequence). CDR3 length: 12 amino acids. Losses at the gene ends were 8 bases for V and 6 bases for J; bases not matched to a gene: 6. In DNA, the CDR3 is TGTGCCAGTTCTCCAGGGGGCTCCGAGCAGTACTTC. The encoded protein is CASSPGGSEQYF.

The rearrangement uses TRBV5-1 and TRBJ2-2; 11 positions match TRBD1. V lost 3 bases to trimming and J lost 2 bases; unmatched junction nucleotides: 3. CDR1 and CDR2 from the germline V gene are SGHRS and YFSETQ. CDR3 size: 16 residues. CDR3 DNA: TGCGCCAGCAGCTCCCGGACAGGGGGCAACACCGGGGAGCTGTTTTTT. This encodes CASSSRTGGNTGELFF.

This rearrangement joins TRBV5-6 to TRBJ2-3; D gene uncertain. V was cut by 0 bases and J by 2 bases, with 7 bases left in between. The CDR3 spans 14 residues. The germline V gene has CDR1 SGHDT and CDR2 YYEEEE. The CDR3 reads CASSLGLDTDTQYF. The DNA of the CDR3 is TGTGCCAGCAGCTTGGGTCTTGACACAGATACGCAGTATTTT.

The V and J genes are TRBV2 and TRBJ2-1; D not certain. From germline, CDR1 is SNHLY and CDR2 FYNNEI. The CDR3 extends over 8 amino acids. V dropped 5 bases and J dropped 15 bases, with 5 bases sitting between them. The CDR3 reads CASSPWFF. The CDR3 coding sequence is TGTGCCAGCAGTCCATGGTTCTTC.